This T cell receptor (beta chain) was sequenced during a study of cytomegalovirus exposure and HLA in healthy donors (dated by TCRdb to about 2017). Background on the whole study: According to an earlier analysis of a few hundred of the donors, 150 million to 200 million T cells yielded approximately 120 million unique TCR beta sequences and about 300 Gb of sequence data. Genome-wide SNP genotypes for about 60% of the 666 donors were used in a later genetic analysis, which treated that subset as a discovery cohort. The aim of the study was to test whether cataloging public T cell receptors could identify signatures of past pathogen exposure. An earlier analysis of more than 450 of the donors used high-throughput TCR beta sequencing to judge whether each TCR beta V gene segment behaved as functional or pseudogenic. Of the 300 to 500 genotyped donors, 81% were placed in the genetic ancestry cluster associated with self-reported Caucasian donors. Four or five DR-DQ haplotypes were treated as single units for association and clustering because of strong linkage in the cohort. Class I and class II HLA loci were covered by the typing at four-digit resolution. The study profiled the T cell repertoires of 666 subjects by immunosequencing and related them to cytomegalovirus serostatus. Rather than using new phenotypic data, the later analysis identified candidate immune exposures from TCR beta sequences and from how often those sequences occurred across donors. Donor age, sex, ethnicity and CMV serostatus were compiled alongside the repertoire data. Along with the approximately 650-subject first cohort, a separate validation cohort of approximately 110 different subjects was used. To predict cytomegalovirus infection status, the study combined high-throughput TCR immunosequencing, statistical association of individual TCRs with disease status, and machine learning. On average, roughly 240,000 unique TCR beta nucleotide sequences were sequenced per donor among 398 genotyped donors of the cohort, with 15% to 20% of those sequences being non-productive. Typing coverage varied by locus: about 620-630 donors for A, B, C, DRB1 and DQB1; roughly 560 for DQA1; about 590 for DPA1; roughly 450 for DPB1. About 300 gigabases of sequencing data and approximately 80 million unique TCR sequences were included in an early release covering roughly 600 HLA-typed donors. Every repertoire in the discovery cohort had been generated on one and the same sequencing platform. A later analysis re-analyzed previously published TCR beta repertoires from about 730 donors and added high-resolution HLA genotyping to study TCR occurrence patterns.

The library was generated by the immunoSEQ multiplex PCR assay. For the multiplex PCR, a mixture combining 60 forward primers for TCR Vbeta segments and 13 reverse primers for TCR Jbeta segments was used. Amplification of the CDR3 region of rearranged TCR beta genes was performed with a multiplex PCR assay on genomic DNA. The amplified TCR beta libraries were sequenced on the Illumina HiSeq System as 87-base-pair reads. Processing in the source paper ran as follows. A later analysis counted about 76 million unique TCR beta chains across the 700 or so repertoires, and about 10 million of these chains were shared by at least two donors. Raw reads were error-corrected and collapsed into unique sequences by a nearest-neighbor algorithm in which closely related sequences were merged to remove PCR and sequencing errors. CDR3 sequences were aligned to IMGT reference sequences to assign V, D and J gene segments. For a sequence to be retained, at least a six-nucleotide match to both a V gene segment and a J gene segment was required. Rearrangements were classified as productive when the CDR3 lacked stop codons and remained in frame with V and J, and all other rearrangements were classified as non-productive. CDR3 was defined by IMGT convention, running from the second conserved V-encoded cysteine to the conserved J-encoded phenylalanine. Sequences without an unambiguous match to a single V gene segment were excluded from the earlier analysis of a few hundred of the donors. An earlier analysis of around 600 of the donors classified V segments as functional when productive rearrangements were above 56.7% and as segregating when the standard deviation between donors was above 5%. A statistical classification framework was built for diagnosing cytomegalovirus status from the catalog of TCR beta chain sequences. V and J gene assignment, in a later analysis, came from comparing TCR nucleotide sequences with IMGT/GENE-DB human TR gene sequences. Using the TCRdist pipeline, a later analysis assigned CDR3 sequences along with most-parsimonious VDJ recombination scenarios. In a later analysis, every TCR beta chain was defined by the combination of its CDR3 amino acid sequence and its V-gene family, and reads without a unique V-gene family were dropped. To address suspected cross-contamination and a sequencing artifact, a later analysis removed roughly 580 highly shared, low-generation-probability nucleotide sequences. In a later analysis, a clonal expansion index was calculated for each public chain from normalized within-repertoire ranks of inferred template counts. In a later analysis, generation probabilities were computed with a VDJ recombination model fitted to out-of-frame rearrangements, and the resulting probabilities were checked against IGoR. A later analysis scored TCR-TCR, TCR-HLA and TCR-CMV co-occurrence with hypergeometric tests, applying a repertoire-size bias correction to TCR pairs. A later analysis estimated false discovery rates by permuting HLA or CMV assignments 20 times. A later analysis grouped co-occurring TCRs with DBSCAN, adding TCRdist sequence similarity when clustering within HLA-allele-positive subsets. Repertoires with fewer than 30,000 or more than 120,000 public chains were left out of co-occurrence clustering, as were a handful of repertoires with anomalous nucleotide sharing. TCRdb provides this immuneACCESS table in a form limited to in-frame rearrangements. Some clones are lacking; in checked studies, under half of them reflect an unresolved V gene, and why the rest are absent is not known. That table supplies the V and J calls and clone size; D and trimming were determined from the DNA. The sample data list hundreds of thousands of clones, and roughly two thirds of these were observed just once. The biggest ten clones account for under 2.5% of the sample.

The cohort consisted of 600 or so healthy bone marrow donors. At the time of sampling, every cohort member was nominally healthy, though immune exposures that went unrecorded were likely present. The donor was CMV seronegative and belonged to the group of 380 or so seronegative cohort members. A peripheral blood sample was provided by each donor, and peripheral blood mononuclear cells were used for TCR beta sequencing. Genomic DNA was extracted from the blood cell samples with the Qiagen DNeasy Blood Extraction Kit. Findings and caveats that apply to the study as a whole: In a later analysis, most CMV-associated TCR beta chains were found to appear HLA-restricted, with HLA associations seemingly driven largely by CMV exposure. The classifier was reported to diagnose cytomegalovirus status with high specificity and sensitivity in both the original and validation cohorts. Compared with equally common non-associated chains, HLA-associated TCR beta chains in a later analysis were more clonally expanded and had lower generation probabilities. A further reported finding was that TCR beta sequences accurately predicted the HLA-A and HLA-B alleles for most subjects in the first cohort. In a later analysis, the rate of TCR association differed among HLA loci, with DRB1 alleles having the most associated TCRs and HLA-C alleles having the fewest. The authors suggested that the approach could potentially be extended to other disease states and immunological phenotypes. An association between a missense DCLRE1C variant and V-gene and J-gene trimming of TCR beta chains was found in a later genetic analysis and replicated in an independent cohort. Immune exposure information for the cohort was limited to CMV serostatus. The study listed 164 TCR beta chains as associated with cytomegalovirus. In a later analysis, several top co-occurrence clusters were reported to appear linked to parvovirus B19, influenza, CMV and Epstein-Barr virus. This cohort had only TCR beta chains sequenced, and the lack of alpha or paired-chain data limited which features could be detected. While some public TCRs were present in many individuals, most TCR sequences turned up only very rarely across donors. A group of highly shared sequence variants was considered likely to be a technical artifact of the sequencing pipeline. Because counts were too low, some 17 rarely observed V segments, including chromosome 9 orphons, were left out of the earlier analysis of 587 of the donors. In an earlier analysis of some 550 of the donors, most TCR beta V segments were observed in productive rearrangements about 87% or about 30% of the time, broadly matching IMGT annotations. In a later genetic analysis, fewer N-insertions in productive TCRs were reported among donors in an Asian-associated ancestry cluster than the roughly 640-donor mean. Because HLA typing was unavailable for some donors at each locus, only the typed subset was used in association tests. In a later analysis, 15,000 to 20,000 TCR beta sequences were associated with specific HLA alleles at a false discovery rate of 0.05. Sequencing depth was assumed to be roughly uniform across donors in the presence/absence analyses, though that assumption may not hold. When HLA alleles, especially DR and DQ, strongly co-occurred, TCR associations were difficult to assign to individual alleles. Linkage disequilibrium might explain the correlated functional status among segregating V segments, but an unknown experimental factor could not be ruled out. A few of the identified cytomegalovirus-associated TCR beta chains were confirmed in vitro to be specific for cytomegalovirus antigens.

With respect to this clone: Its antigen has not been determined. Qualities for individual bases were not recorded, and no much larger clone is one base off.

This sequence originates from a female donor in good health and CMV-seronegative. The sample was PBMCs.

The nucleotides are TGTGCCATCAGGGTTCTAGCGGGAGTCAGCTACGAGCAGTACTTC. This translates into CAIRVLAGVSYEQYF. The chain links TRBV10-3 with TRBJ2-7; 10 middle bases align to TRBD2. Relative to germline, V is missing 6 bases and J is missing 3 bases, with 8 bases of the junction outside any gene match. The CDR3 has 15 amino acids, counting the end cysteine and phenylalanine. Only CDR3 DNA remains: 45 bases, in frame from the first base. From the germline V gene, CDR1 is ENHRY and CDR2 is SYGVKD.